This T cell receptor (beta chain) was recovered during a study of shared clonotypes between healthy human individuals. The data were produced by immunoSEQ multiplex PCR, yet TCRdb's version contains in-frame clones alone and is incomplete. The sample holds over a million clones, 70% to 80% seen once. The CDR3 extends over 19 amino acids. Germline assignment: CDR1 LNHNV and CDR2 YYDKDF (reference sequence). V lost 0 bases and J lost 2; bases outside the gene matches: 13. Sequencing was done on a sample of memory CD4+ T cells sorted from blood. Noted subset: CD45RA-negative fraction. The sequence came from a man aged 18 to 29 in good health. V is TRBV15 and J is TRBJ1-2; 9 bases line up with TRBD1. CDR3 in amino acids: CATSRDLTPGTGKNYGYTF. The CDR3 coding sequence is TGTGCCACCAGCAGAGATCTAACCCCGGGGACAGGGAAAAACTATGGCTACACCTTC.